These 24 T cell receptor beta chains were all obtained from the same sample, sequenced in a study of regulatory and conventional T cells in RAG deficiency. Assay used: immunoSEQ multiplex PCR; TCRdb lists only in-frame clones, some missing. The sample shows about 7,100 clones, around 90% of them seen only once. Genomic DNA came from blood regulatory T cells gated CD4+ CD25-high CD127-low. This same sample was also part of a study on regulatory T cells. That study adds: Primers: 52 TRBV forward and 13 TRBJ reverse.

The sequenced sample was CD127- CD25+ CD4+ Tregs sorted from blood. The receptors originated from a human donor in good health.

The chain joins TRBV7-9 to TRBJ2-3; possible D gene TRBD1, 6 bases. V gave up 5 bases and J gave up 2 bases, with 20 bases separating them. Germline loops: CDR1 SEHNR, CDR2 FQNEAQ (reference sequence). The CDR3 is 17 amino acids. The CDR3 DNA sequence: TGTGCCAGCAGCCCCCGCCAGGGGCCCGGGCCCACAGATACGCAGTATTTT. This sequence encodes CASSPRQGPGPTDTQYF.

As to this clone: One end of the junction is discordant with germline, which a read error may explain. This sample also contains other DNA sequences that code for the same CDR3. The CDR3: CASSPPIQGANNSPLHF. CDR3 in DNA: TGTGCCAGCTCACCACCAATCCAGGGGGCGAATAATTCCCCCCTCCACTTT. This sequence joins TRBV18 and TRBJ1-6, with 8 positions matching TRBD1. Germline CDR1 and CDR2: KGHSH and LQKENI. The CDR3 runs to 17 residues.

The CDR3 sequence is CASSLYPNQPQHF. The CDR3 DNA follows: TGTGCCAGCAGCTTATATCCCAATCAGCCCCAGCATTTT. The chain couples TRBV7-2 to TRBJ1-5; D ambiguous. The CDR3 loop spans 13 amino acids. Germline CDR1 SGHTA, CDR2 FQGNSA. Between the trimmed V and J ends, which lost 2 bases and 3 bases, there was a span of 5 bases.

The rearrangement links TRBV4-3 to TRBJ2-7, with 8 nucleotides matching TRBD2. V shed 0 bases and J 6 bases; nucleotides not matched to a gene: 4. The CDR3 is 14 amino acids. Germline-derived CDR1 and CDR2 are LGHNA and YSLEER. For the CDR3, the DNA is TGCGCCAGCAGCCAAGACGGGGGGGCAGTCGAGCAGTACTTC. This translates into CASSQDGGAVEQYF.

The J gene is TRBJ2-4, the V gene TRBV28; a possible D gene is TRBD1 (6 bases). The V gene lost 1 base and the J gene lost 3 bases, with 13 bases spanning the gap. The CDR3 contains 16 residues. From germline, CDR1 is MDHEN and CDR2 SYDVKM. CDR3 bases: TGTGCCAGCAGTTTATCGGGACAAACGTTCAAAAACATTCAGTACTTC. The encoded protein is CASSLSGQTFKNIQYF.

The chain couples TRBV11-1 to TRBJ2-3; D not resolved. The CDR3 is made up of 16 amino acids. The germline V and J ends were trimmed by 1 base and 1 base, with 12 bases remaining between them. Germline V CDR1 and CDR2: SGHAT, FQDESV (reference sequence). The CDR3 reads CASSLGAGWGTDTQYF. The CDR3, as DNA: TGTGCCAGCAGCTTAGGGGCCGGTTGGGGCACAGATACGCAGTATTTT.

The CDR3, as DNA: TGTGCCAGTAGTATAAGGGGTAGAGGAGAGACCCAGTACTTC. It is translated as CASSIRGRGETQYF. This rearrangement joins TRBV19 to TRBJ2-5; TRBD1 might be the D (5 bases). The CDR3 has 14 residues. CDR1 and CDR2 from the germline V gene are LNHDA and SQIVND (reference sequence). Deletions cut 2 bases from V and 4 bases from J, with 11 bases between.

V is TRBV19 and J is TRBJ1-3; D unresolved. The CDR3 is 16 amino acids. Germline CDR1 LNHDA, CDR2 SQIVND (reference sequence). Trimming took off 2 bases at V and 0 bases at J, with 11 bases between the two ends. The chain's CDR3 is CASSISGTSSGNTIYF. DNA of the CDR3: TGTGCCAGTAGTATAAGCGGAACCTCCTCTGGAAACACCATATATTTT.

CDR3 sequence: CASKTSGSSYNEQFF. The CDR3 DNA is TGTGCCAGTAAGACTAGCGGGAGCTCCTACAATGAGCAGTTCTTC. The chain links TRBV19 to TRBJ2-1, with 12 positions matching TRBD2. The CDR3 is made up of 15 amino acids. Trimming at V came to 7 bases and at J to 0 bases, leaving 1 base not matched to a gene. Germline CDR1 and CDR2: LNHDA and SQIVND (reference sequence).

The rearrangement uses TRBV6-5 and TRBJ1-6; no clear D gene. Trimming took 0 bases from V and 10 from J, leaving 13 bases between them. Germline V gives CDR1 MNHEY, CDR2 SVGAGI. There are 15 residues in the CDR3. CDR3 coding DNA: TGTGCCAGCAGTTACTCCCCCGTCTTTGGCTCACCCCTCCACTTT. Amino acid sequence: CASSYSPVFGSPLHF.

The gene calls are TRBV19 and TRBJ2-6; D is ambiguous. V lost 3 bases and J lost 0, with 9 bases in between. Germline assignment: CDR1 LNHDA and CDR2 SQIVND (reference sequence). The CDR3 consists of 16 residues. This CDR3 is CASSMTSISGANVLTF. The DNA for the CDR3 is TGTGCCAGTAGTATGACAAGTATCTCTGGGGCCAACGTCCTGACTTTC.

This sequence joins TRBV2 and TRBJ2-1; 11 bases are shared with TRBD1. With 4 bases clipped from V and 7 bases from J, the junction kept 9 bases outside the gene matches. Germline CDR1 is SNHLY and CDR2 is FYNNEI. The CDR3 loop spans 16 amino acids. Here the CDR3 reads CASSVRDRGSRNEQFF. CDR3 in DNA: TGTGCCAGCAGTGTTCGGGACAGGGGGAGTCGGAATGAGCAGTTCTTC.

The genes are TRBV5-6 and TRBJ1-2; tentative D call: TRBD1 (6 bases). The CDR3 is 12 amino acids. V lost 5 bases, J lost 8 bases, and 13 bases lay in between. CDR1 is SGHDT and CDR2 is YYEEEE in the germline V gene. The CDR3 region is CASRYRAGGYTF. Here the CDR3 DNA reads TGTGCCAGCAGGTACAGGGCGGGCGGCTACACCTTC.

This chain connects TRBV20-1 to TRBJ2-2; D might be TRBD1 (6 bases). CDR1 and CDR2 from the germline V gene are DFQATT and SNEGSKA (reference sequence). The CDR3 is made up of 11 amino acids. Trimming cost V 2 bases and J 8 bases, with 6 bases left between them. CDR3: CSARQGGELFF. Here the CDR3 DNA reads TGCAGTGCTAGACAGGGGGGGGAGCTGTTTTTT.

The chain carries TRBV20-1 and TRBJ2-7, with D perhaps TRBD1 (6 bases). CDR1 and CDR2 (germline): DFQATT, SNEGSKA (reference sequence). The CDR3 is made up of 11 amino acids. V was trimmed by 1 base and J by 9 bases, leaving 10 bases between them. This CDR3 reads CSARVGAWQYF. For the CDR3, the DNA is TGCAGTGCTAGAGTGGGGGCTTGGCAGTACTTC.

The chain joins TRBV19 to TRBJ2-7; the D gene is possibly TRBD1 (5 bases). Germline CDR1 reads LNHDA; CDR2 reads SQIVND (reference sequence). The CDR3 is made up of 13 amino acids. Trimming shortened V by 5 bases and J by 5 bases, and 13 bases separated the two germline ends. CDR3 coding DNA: TGTGCCAGTAGTCCGGGCAGGGTCCACGAGCAGTACTTC. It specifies CASSPGRVHEQYF.

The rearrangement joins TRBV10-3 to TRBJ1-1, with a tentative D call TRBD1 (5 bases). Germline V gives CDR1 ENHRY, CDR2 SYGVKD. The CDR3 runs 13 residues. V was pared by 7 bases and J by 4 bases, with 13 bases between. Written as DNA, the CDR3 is TGTGCCATCAAAAGGGGCTCTGCCACTGAAGCTTTCTTT. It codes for CAIKRGSATEAFF.

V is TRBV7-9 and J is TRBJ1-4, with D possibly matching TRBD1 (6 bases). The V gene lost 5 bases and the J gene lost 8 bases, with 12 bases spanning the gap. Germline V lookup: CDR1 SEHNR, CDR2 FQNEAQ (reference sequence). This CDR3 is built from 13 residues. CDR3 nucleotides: TGTGCCAGCAGCCTTACAGGGATCGAAAAACTGTTTTTT. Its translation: CASSLTGIEKLFF. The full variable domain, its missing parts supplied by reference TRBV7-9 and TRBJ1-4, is DTGVSQNPRHKITKRGQNVTFRCDPISEHNRLYWYRQTLGQGPEFLTYFQNEAQLEKSRLLSDRFSAERPKGSFSTLEIQRTEQGDSAMYLCASSLTGIEKLFFGSGTQLSVL.

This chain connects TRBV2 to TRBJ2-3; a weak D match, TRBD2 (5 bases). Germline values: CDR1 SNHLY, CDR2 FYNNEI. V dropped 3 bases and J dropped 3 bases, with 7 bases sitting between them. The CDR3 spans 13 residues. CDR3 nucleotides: TGTGCCAGCAGTGAGGACTTGACAGATACGCAGTATTTT. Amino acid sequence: CASSEDLTDTQYF.

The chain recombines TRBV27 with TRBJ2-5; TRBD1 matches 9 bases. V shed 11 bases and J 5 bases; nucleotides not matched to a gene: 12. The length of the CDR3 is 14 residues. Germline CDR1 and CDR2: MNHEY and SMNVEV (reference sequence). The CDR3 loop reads CAAPDRGSGETQYF. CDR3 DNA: TGTGCCGCACCCGACAGGGGGTCGGGGGAGACCCAGTACTTC.

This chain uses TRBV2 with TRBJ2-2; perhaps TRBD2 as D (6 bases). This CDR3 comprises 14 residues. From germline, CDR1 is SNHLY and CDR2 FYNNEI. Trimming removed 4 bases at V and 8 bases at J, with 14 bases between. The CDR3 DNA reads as TGTGCCAGCAGTGCGACTAGTATCGCTGGGGAGCTGTTTTTT. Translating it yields CASSATSIAGELFF.

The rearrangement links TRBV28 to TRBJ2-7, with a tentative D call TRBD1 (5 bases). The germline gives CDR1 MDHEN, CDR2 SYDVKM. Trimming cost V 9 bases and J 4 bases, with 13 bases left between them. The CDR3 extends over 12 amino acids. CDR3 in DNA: TGTGCCAGTAGGGGAAGGGGATACGAGCAGTACTTC. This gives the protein CASRGRGYEQYF.

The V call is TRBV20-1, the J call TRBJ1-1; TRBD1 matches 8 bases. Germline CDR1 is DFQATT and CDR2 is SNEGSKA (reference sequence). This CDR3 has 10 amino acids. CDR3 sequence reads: CSTRGQAGFF. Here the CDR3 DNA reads TGCAGCACCAGGGGACAGGCGGGTTTCTTT.

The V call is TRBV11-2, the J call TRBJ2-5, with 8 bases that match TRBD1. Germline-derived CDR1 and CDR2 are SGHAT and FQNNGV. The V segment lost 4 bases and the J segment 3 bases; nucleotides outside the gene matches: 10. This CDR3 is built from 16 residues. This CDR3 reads CASSYRTGKGKETQYF. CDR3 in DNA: TGTGCCAGCAGCTATCGGACAGGGAAGGGCAAAGAGACCCAGTACTTC.